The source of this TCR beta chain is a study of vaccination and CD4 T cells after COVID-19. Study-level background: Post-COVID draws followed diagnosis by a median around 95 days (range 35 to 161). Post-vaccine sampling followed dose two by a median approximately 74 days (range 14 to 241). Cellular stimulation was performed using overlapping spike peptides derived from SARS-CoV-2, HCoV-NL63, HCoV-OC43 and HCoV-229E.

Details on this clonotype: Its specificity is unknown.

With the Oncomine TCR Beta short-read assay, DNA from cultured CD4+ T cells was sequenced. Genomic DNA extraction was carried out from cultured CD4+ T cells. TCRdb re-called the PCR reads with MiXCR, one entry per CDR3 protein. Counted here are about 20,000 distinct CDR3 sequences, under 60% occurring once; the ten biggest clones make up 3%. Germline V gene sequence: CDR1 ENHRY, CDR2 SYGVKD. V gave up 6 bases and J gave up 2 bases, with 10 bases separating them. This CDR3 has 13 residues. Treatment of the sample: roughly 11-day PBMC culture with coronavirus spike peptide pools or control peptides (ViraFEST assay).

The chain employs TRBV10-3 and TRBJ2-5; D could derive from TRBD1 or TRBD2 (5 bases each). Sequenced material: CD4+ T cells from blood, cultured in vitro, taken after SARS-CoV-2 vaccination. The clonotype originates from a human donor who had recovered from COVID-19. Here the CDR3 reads CAISRGNQETQYF. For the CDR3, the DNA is TGTGCCATCAGCCGGGGCAATCAAGAGACCCAGTACTTC.